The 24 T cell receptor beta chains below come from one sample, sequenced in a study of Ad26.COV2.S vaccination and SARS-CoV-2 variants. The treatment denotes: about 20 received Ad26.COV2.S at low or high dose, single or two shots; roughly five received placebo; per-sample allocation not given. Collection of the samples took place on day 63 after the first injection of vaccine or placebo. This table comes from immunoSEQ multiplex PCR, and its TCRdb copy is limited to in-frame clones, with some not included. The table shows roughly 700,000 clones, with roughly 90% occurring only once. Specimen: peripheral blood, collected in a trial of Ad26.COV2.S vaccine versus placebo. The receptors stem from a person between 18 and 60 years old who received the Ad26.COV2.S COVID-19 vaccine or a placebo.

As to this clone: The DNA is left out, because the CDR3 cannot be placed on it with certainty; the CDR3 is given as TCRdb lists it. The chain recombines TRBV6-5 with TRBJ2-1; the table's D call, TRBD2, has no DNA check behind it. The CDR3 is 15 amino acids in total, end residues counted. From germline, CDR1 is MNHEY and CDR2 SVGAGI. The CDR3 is CASSSSGDAYNEQFF.

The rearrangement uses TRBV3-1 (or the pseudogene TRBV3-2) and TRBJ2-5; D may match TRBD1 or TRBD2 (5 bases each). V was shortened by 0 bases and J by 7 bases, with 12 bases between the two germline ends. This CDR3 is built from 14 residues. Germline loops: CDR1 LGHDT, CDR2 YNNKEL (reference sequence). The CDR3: CASSQERTGGTQYF. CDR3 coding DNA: TGTGCCAGCAGCCAAGAAAGGACTGGGGGGACCCAGTACTTC.

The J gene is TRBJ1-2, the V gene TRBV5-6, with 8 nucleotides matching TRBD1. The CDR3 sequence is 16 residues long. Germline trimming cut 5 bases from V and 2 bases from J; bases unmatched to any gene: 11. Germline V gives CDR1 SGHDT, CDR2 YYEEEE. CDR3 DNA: TGTGCCAGCAGTCCGCGTCAGGGGGCAAAGAACTATGGCTACACCTTC. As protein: CASSPRQGAKNYGYTF.

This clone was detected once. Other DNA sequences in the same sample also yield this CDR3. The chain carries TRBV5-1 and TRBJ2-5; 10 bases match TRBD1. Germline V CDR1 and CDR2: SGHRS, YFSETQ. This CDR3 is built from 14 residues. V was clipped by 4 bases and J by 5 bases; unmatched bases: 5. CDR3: CASSLTGGGETQYF. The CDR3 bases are TGCGCCAGCAGCCTGACAGGGGGCGGGGAGACCCAGTACTTC.

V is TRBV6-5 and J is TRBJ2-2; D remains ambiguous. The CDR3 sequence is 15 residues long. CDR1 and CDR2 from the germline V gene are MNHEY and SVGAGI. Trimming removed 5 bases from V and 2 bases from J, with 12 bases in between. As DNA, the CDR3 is TGTGCCAGCAGTCGGGTGACAAAAAACACCGGGGAGCTGTTTTTT. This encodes CASSRVTKNTGELFF.

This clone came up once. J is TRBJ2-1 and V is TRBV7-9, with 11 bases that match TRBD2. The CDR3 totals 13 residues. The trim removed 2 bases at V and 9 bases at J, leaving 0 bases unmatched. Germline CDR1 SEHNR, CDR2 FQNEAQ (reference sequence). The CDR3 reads CASSLLAGGEQFF. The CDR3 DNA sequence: TGTGCCAGCAGCTTACTAGCGGGAGGTGAGCAGTTCTTC.

The CDR3, as DNA: TGTGCCAGCAGCTTAACAGGGGGGCTCAATCAGCCCCAGCATTTT. Translated: CASSLTGGLNQPQHF. This sequence joins TRBV7-3 and TRBJ1-5, with D tentatively TRBD1 (6 bases). The length of the CDR3 is 15 residues. V lost 0 bases to trimming and J lost 3 bases, with 9 bases between them. Per germline, CDR1 SGHTA and CDR2 FQGTGA.

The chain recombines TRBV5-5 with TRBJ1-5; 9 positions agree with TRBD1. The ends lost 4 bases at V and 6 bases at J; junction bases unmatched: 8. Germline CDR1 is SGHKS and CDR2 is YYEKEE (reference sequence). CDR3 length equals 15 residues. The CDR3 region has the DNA TGTGCCAGCAGCGCCCCCGGGACAGGGACTCAGCCCCAGCATTTT. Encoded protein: CASSAPGTGTQPQHF. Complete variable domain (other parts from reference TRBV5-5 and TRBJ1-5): DAGVTQSPTHLIKTRGQQVTLRCSPISGHKSVSWYQQVLGQGPQFIFQYYEKEERGRGNFPDRFSARQFPNYSSELNVNALLLGDSALYLCASSAPGTGTQPQHFGDGTRLSIL.

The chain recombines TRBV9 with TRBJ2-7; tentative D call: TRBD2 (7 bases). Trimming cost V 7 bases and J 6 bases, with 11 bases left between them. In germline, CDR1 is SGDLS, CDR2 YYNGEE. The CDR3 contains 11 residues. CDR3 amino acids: CASGGGAEQYF. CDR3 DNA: TGTGCCAGCGGAGGGGGGGCCGAGCAGTACTTC. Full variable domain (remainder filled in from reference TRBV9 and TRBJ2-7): DSGVTQTPKHLITATGQRVTLRCSPRSGDLSVYWYQQSLDQGLQFLIQYYNGEERAKGNILERFSAQQFPDLHSELNLSSLELGDSALYFCASGGGAEQYFGPGTRLTVT.

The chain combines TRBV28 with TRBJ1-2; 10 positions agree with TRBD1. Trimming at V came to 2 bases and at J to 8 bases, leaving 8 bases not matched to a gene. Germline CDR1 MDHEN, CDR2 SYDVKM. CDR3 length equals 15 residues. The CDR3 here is CASSLNIGQGEGYTF. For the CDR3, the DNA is TGTGCCAGCAGTTTAAATATTGGACAGGGGGAGGGCTACACCTTC.

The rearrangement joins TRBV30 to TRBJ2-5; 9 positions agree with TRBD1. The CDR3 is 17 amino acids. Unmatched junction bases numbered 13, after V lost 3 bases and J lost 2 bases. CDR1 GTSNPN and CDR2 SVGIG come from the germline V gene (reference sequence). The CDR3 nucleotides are TGTGCCTGGAGCCTAAGAGGTTCCGGGACAGGGCAAGAGACCCAGTACTTC. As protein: CAWSLRGSGTGQETQYF. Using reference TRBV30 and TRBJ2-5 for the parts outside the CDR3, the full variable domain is SQTIHQWPATLVQPVGSPLSLECTVEGTSNPNLYWYRQAAGRGLQLLFYSVGIGQISSEVPQNLSASRPQDRQFILSSKKLLLSDSGFYLCAWSLRGSGTGQETQYFGPGTRLLVL.

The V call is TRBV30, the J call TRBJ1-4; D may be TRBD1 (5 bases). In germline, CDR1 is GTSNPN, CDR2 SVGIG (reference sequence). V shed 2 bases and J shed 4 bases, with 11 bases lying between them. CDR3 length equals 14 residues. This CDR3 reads CAWSTRAVNEKLFF. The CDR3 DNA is TGTGCCTGGAGTACCAGGGCCGTTAATGAAAAACTGTTTTTT.

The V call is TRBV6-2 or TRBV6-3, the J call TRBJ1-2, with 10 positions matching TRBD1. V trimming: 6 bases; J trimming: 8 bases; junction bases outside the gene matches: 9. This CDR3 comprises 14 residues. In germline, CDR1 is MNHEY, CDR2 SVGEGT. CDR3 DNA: TGTGCCAGCAGCCCAGACAGGGGGCTTGGCGGCTACACCTTC. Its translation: CASSPDRGLGGYTF.

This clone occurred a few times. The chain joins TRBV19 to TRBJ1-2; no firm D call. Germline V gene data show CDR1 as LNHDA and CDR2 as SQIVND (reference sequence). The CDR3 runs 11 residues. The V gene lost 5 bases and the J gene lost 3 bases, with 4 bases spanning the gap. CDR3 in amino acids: CASSRDYGYTF. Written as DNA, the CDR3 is TGTGCCAGTAGTCGGGACTATGGCTACACCTTC.

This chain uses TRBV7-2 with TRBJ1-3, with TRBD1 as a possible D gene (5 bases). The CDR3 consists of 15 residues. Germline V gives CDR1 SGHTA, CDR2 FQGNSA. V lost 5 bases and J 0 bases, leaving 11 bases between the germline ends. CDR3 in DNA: TGTGCCAGCAGCGCAGACAGAGCCTCTGGAAACACCATATATTTT. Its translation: CASSADRASGNTIYF.

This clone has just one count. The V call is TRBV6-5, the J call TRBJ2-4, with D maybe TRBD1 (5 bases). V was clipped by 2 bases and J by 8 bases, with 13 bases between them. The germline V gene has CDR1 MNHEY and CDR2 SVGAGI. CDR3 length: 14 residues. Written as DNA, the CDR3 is TGTGCCAGCAGTTACCGCAGGGCTTGGGACATTCAGTACTTC. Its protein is CASSYRRAWDIQYF.

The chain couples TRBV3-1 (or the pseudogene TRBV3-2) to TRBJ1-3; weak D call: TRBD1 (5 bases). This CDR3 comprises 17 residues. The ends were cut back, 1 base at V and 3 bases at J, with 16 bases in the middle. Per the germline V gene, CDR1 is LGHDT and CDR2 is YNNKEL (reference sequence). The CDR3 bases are TGTGCCAGCAGCCAAGTGGGGCAGGGCTTAAGTGGAAACACCATATATTTT. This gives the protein CASSQVGQGLSGNTIYF.

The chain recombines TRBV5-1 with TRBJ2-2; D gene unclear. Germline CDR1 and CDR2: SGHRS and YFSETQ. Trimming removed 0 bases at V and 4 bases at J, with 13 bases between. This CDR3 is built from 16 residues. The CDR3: CASSLASRPGTGELFF. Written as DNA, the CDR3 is TGCGCCAGCAGCTTGGCCTCACGCCCAGGCACCGGGGAGCTGTTTTTT.

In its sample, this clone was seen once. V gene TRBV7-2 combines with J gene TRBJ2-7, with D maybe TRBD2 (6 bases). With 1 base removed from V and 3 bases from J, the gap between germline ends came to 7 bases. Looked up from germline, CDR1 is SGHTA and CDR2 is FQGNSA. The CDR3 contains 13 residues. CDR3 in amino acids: CASSLEDYYEQYF. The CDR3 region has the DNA TGTGCCAGCAGCTTAGAGGACTACTACGAGCAGTACTTC. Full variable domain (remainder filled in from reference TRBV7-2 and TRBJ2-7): GAGVSQSPSNKVTEKGKDVELRCDPISGHTALYWYRQSLGQGLEFLIYFQGNSAPDKSGLPSDRFSAERTGGSVSTLTIQRTQQEDSAVYLCASSLEDYYEQYFGPGTRLTVT.

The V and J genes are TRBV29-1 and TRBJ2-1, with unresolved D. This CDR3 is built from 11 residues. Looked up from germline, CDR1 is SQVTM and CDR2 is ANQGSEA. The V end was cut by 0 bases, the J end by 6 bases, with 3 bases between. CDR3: CSVEDANEQFF. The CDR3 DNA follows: TGCAGCGTTGAAGATGCCAATGAGCAGTTCTTC.

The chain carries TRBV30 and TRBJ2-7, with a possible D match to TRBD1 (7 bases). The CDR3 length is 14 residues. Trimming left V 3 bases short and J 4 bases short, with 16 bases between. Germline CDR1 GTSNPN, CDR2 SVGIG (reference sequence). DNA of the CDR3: TGTGCCTGGAGCCAGCCAGGGGGGTCGTACGAGCAGTACTTC. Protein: CAWSQPGGSYEQYF.

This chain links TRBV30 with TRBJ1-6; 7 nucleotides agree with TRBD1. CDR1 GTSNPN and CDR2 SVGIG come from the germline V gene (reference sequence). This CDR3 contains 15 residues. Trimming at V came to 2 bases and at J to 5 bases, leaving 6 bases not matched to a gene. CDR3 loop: CAWSTLDRDNSPLHF. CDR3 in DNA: TGTGCCTGGAGTACCCTTGACAGGGATAATTCACCCCTCCACTTT.

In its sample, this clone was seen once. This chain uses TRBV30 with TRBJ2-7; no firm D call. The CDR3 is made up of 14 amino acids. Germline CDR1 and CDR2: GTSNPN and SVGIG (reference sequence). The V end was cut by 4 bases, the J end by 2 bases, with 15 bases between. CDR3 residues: CAWKAPGIPYEQYF. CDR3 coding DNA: TGTGCCTGGAAGGCACCGGGTATCCCCTACGAGCAGTACTTC.

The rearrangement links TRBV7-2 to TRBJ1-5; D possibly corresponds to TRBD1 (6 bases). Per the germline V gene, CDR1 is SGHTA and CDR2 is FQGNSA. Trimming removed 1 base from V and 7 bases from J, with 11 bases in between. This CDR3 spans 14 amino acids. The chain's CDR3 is CASSLGGAGQPQHF. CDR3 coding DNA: TGTGCCAGCAGCTTAGGGGGGGCTGGGCAGCCCCAGCATTTT. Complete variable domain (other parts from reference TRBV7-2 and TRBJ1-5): GAGVSQSPSNKVTEKGKDVELRCDPISGHTALYWYRQSLGQGLEFLIYFQGNSAPDKSGLPSDRFSAERTGGSVSTLTIQRTQQEDSAVYLCASSLGGAGQPQHFGDGTRLSIL.